The 19 T cell receptor beta chains listed next were all sequenced from one sample in a study of PD-1 blockade in classical Hodgkin lymphoma (TCRdb year 2020). The label giving this sample's time point can be read as: cycle 4 day 1 (C4D1), after more than five weeks of nivolumab. All trial patients had relapsed after autologous stem cell transplantation, with cohorts A, B and C differing in prior brentuximab vedotin exposure. CD8+ T cells were purified from thawed PBMCs by magnetic negative selection with a Miltenyi CD8+ T cell isolation kit. Libraries came from the immunoSEQ multiplex PCR assay. TCRdb carries this immuneACCESS record with in-frame sequences only. Its versions omit some clonotypes, under half of them owing to an unresolved V gene in the studies checked, with the rest unexplained. The sample profile shows about 20,000 clones; roughly 82% of them were found once. Less than 9% of the sample is held by the ten biggest clonotypes.

Specimen: CD8+ T cells from blood, collected before the fourth cycle of nivolumab. These receptors originate from a human donor with classical Hodgkin lymphoma.

V usage is TRBV9 and J usage is TRBJ2-5; 8 nucleotides agree with TRBD2. Germline assignment: CDR1 SGDLS and CDR2 YYNGEE. This CDR3 has 15 residues. V trimming: 4 bases; J trimming: 1 base; junction bases outside the gene matches: 6. CDR3 sequence (DNA): TGTGCCAGCAGCCCAGCGGGGGACCTCCAAGAGACCCAGTACTTC. This encodes CASSPAGDLQETQYF.

The chain employs TRBV7-2 and TRBJ1-1; TRBD1 agrees at 9 bases. The germline CDR1 and CDR2 sequences are SGHTA and FQGNSA. The CDR3 is made up of 16 amino acids. Trimming removed 1 base from V and 0 bases from J; junction bases left unmatched: 3. The CDR3 region is CASSLGDRVMNTEAFF. The CDR3 DNA follows: TGTGCCAGCAGCTTAGGGGACAGGGTAATGAACACTGAAGCTTTCTTT.

J is TRBJ1-2 and V is TRBV5-6, with D uncertain. The CDR3 loop spans 16 amino acids. Germline V gene lookup returns CDR1 SGHDT and CDR2 YYEEEE. The V end lost 3 bases, the J end lost 0 bases, and 15 bases lay between the germline ends. CDR3 sequence reads: CASSSPKVQANYGYTF. The CDR3 DNA reads as TGTGCCAGCAGCTCCCCGAAGGTCCAAGCTAACTATGGCTACACCTTC.

This clone was observed a few times. The gene calls are TRBV5-1 and TRBJ1-5; 8 bases line up with TRBD1. The CDR3 has 18 amino acids. CDR1 SGHRS and CDR2 YFSETQ come from the germline V gene. With 1 base clipped from V and 1 base from J, the junction kept 10 bases outside the gene matches. The CDR3, as DNA: TGCGCCAGCAGCTTGATCGGCTTCGGACAGGGAAGCAATCAGCCCCAGCATTTT. This translates into CASSLIGFGQGSNQPQHF.

V and J are TRBV19 and TRBJ2-1; D call uncertain. CDR3 size: 14 residues. V lost 6 bases to trimming and J lost 3 bases, with 12 bases between them. Germline values: CDR1 LNHDA, CDR2 SQIVND (reference sequence). The CDR3 sequence: CASSAGEVYNEQFF. In nucleotides, the CDR3 is TGTGCCAGTAGCGCTGGAGAAGTCTACAATGAGCAGTTCTTC.

The genes are TRBV7-2 and TRBJ1-4; D is uncertain. Germline CDR1 SGHTA, CDR2 FQGNSA. The CDR3 extends over 15 amino acids. The V end lost 6 bases, the J end lost 5 bases, and 16 bases lay between the germline ends. The CDR3 loop reads CASSPTALANEKLFF. The DNA of the CDR3 is TGTGCCAGCAGTCCCACAGCCTTGGCCAATGAAAAACTGTTTTTT.

The chain employs TRBV14 and TRBJ2-7; 11 nucleotides match TRBD1. Germline CDR1 and CDR2: SGHDN and FVKESK. V was clipped by 1 base and J by 3 bases; unmatched bases: 8. The CDR3 is made up of 17 amino acids. The CDR3 coding sequence is TGTGCCAGCAGCCAAGCCCACTGGACAGGGGGCCTCTACGAGCAGTACTTC. Encoded protein: CASSQAHWTGGLYEQYF.

This chain links TRBV19 with TRBJ2-7, with D tentatively TRBD1 or TRBD2 (5 bases each). Germline V gene lookup returns CDR1 LNHDA and CDR2 SQIVND (reference sequence). This CDR3 region has 16 residues. Trimming pared 0 bases from V and 5 bases from J, leaving 17 bases between. CDR3 sequence reads: CASSIDRDPIFDEQYF. The CDR3 region has the DNA TGTGCCAGTAGTATAGACCGGGACCCAATTTTTGACGAGCAGTACTTC. Full variable domain (outside the CDR3, taken from reference TRBV19 and TRBJ2-7): DGGITQSPKYLFRKEGQNVTLSCEQNLNHDAMYWYRQDPGQGLRLIYYSQIVNDFQKGDIAEGYSVSREKKESFPLTVTSAQKNPTAFYLCASSIDRDPIFDEQYFGPGTRLTVT.

V is TRBV15 and J is TRBJ1-1; D is perhaps TRBD1 (5 bases). This CDR3 is built from 15 residues. CDR1 is LNHNV, CDR2 YYDKDF, per germline (reference sequence). Trimming took 2 bases from V and 5 from J, leaving 15 bases between them. CDR3 loop: CATSRSSGPGTEAFF. The CDR3 DNA reads TGTGCCACCAGCAGATCAAGCGGACCAGGGACTGAAGCTTTCTTT.

This chain links TRBV19 with TRBJ2-7; D may correspond to TRBD1 or TRBD2 (5 bases each). CDR1 and CDR2 from the germline V gene are LNHDA and SQIVND (reference sequence). The CDR3 has 14 amino acids. The V gene lost 5 bases and the J gene lost 4 bases, with 15 bases spanning the gap. The chain's CDR3 is CASSSGPAIYEQYF. In nucleotides, the CDR3 is TGTGCCAGTAGTTCGGGGCCAGCCATTTACGAGCAGTACTTC.

V usage is TRBV30 and J usage is TRBJ2-7; 9 bases line up with TRBD1. Germline V gene lookup returns CDR1 GTSNPN and CDR2 SVGIG (reference sequence). CDR3 length: 16 residues. V shed 0 bases, J shed 6 bases, and the junction held 12 bases outside the gene matches. This chain's CDR3 is CAWSVRVVGTGSEQYF. CDR3 DNA sequence: TGTGCCTGGAGTGTACGCGTAGTTGGGACAGGGAGCGAGCAGTACTTC.

The chain couples TRBV9 to TRBJ2-3; D is possibly TRBD2 (5 bases). With 1 base removed from V and 5 bases from J, the gap between germline ends came to 11 bases. Germline loops: CDR1 SGDLS, CDR2 YYNGEE. CDR3 size: 14 residues. CDR3 region: CASSVSRAVDTQYF. DNA for the CDR3: TGTGCCAGCAGCGTAAGTCGAGCGGTAGATACGCAGTATTTT.

The chain joins TRBV6-5 to TRBJ2-3; a possible D gene is TRBD2 (6 bases). CDR1 MNHEY and CDR2 SVGAGI come from the germline V gene. Trimming took off 5 bases at V and 6 bases at J, with 12 bases between the two ends. The length of the CDR3 is 13 residues. In nucleotides, the CDR3 is TGTGCCAGCAGTCCACTAGCTTCGGATACGCAGTATTTT. This encodes CASSPLASDTQYF.

The DNA for the CDR3 is TGTGCCAGCAGCGACCCTCGGGGCCAGGGGAGGGTCGAGCAGTACTTC. This sequence encodes CASSDPRGQGRVEQYF. The rearrangement links TRBV9 to TRBJ2-7, with D possibly TRBD2 on 7 matching bases. This CDR3 spans 16 amino acids. Trimming pared 3 bases from V and 6 bases from J, leaving 22 bases between. Germline-derived CDR1 and CDR2 are SGDLS and YYNGEE. The full variable domain, rest sourced from reference TRBV9 and TRBJ2-7, is DSGVTQTPKHLITATGQRVTLRCSPRSGDLSVYWYQQSLDQGLQFLIQYYNGEERAKGNILERFSAQQFPDLHSELNLSSLELGDSALYFCASSDPRGQGRVEQYFGPGTRLTVT.

The chain employs TRBV2 and TRBJ1-2, with D perhaps TRBD1 (5 bases). The CDR3 has 12 amino acids. CDR1 and CDR2 from the germline V gene are SNHLY and FYNNEI. Deletions cut 9 bases from V and 1 base from J, with 9 bases between. CDR3 coding DNA: TGTGCCAGGGGGGTCAGTAACTATGGCTACACCTTC. Protein: CARGVSNYGYTF.

The chain recombines TRBV18 with TRBJ1-1; the D gene is possibly TRBD1 (6 bases). In germline, CDR1 is KGHSH, CDR2 LQKENI. The CDR3 runs to 15 residues. The germline V and J ends were trimmed by 3 bases and 5 bases, with 16 bases remaining between them. In nucleotides, the CDR3 is TGTGCCAGCTCACCTCCTGAGGGGACAAGGACTGAAGCTTTCTTT. Translation gives CASSPPEGTRTEAFF.

This chain links TRBV4-3 with TRBJ2-7, with D unclear. Germline CDR1 and CDR2: LGHNA and YSLEER. V lost 4 bases, J lost 3 bases, and 13 bases lay in between. The CDR3 totals 14 residues. The CDR3 region is CASSPEFRFYEQYF. The CDR3 DNA reads as TGCGCCAGCAGCCCTGAGTTCAGATTCTACGAGCAGTACTTC.

The chain couples TRBV19 to TRBJ2-1, with TRBD1 matching over 7 bases. This CDR3 spans 14 amino acids. Losses at the gene ends were 3 bases for V and 4 bases for J; bases not matched to a gene: 3. Germline V gene sequence: CDR1 LNHDA, CDR2 SQIVND (reference sequence). DNA for the CDR3: TGTGCCAGTAGTATCGGGACAGCGTACAATGAGCAGTTCTTC. Protein: CASSIGTAYNEQFF.

This clone was observed once. The rearrangement uses TRBV30 and TRBJ2-7; D not certain. V lost 1 base and J lost 5, with 9 bases in between. The CDR3 runs 12 residues. Looked up from germline, CDR1 is GTSNPN and CDR2 is SVGIG (reference sequence). CDR3 sequence reads: CAWSGGFHEQYF. DNA for the CDR3: TGTGCCTGGAGTGGTGGCTTCCACGAGCAGTACTTC. The variable domain in full, with the rest retrieved from reference TRBV30 and TRBJ2-7, is SQTIHQWPATLVQPVGSPLSLECTVEGTSNPNLYWYRQAAGRGLQLLFYSVGIGQISSEVPQNLSASRPQDRQFILSSKKLLLSDSGFYLCAWSGGFHEQYFGPGTRLTVT.